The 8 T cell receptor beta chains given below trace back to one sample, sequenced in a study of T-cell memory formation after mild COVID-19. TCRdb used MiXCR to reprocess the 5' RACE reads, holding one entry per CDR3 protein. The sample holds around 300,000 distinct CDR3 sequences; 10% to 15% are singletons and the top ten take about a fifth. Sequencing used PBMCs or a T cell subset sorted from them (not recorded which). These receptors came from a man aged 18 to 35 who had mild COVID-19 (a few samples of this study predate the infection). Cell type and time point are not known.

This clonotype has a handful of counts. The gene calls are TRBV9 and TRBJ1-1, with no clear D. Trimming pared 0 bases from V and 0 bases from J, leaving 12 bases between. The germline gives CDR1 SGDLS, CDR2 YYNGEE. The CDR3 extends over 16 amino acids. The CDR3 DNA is TGTGCCAGCAGCGTAGTGGGTCGGAGCATGAACACTGAAGCTTTCTTT. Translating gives CASSVVGRSMNTEAFF.

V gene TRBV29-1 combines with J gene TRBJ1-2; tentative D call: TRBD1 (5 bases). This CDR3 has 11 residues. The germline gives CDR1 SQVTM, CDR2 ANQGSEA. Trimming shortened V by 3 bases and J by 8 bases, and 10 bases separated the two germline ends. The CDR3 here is CSVEQGEGYTF. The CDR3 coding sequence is TGCAGCGTTGAGCAAGGGGAAGGCTACACCTTC. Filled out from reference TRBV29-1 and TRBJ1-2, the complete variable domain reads SAVISQKPSRDICQRGTSLTIQCQVDSQVTMMFWYRQQPGQSLTLIATANQGSEATYESGFVIDKFPISRPNLTFSTLTVSNMSPEDSSIYLCSVEQGEGYTFGSGTRLTVV.

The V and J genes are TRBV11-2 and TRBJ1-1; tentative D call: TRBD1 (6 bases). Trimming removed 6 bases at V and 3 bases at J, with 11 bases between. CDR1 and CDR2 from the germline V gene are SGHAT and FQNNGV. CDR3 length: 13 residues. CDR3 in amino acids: CASRGRGYTEAFF. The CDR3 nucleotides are TGTGCCAGCAGAGGGAGGGGGTACACTGAAGCTTTCTTT.

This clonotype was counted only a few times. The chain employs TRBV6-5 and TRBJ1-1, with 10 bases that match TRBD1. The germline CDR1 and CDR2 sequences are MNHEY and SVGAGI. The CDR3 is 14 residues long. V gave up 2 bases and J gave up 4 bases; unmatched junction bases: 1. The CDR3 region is CASSYRTGGTEAFF. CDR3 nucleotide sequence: TGTGCCAGCAGTTACCGGACAGGGGGCACTGAAGCTTTCTTT.

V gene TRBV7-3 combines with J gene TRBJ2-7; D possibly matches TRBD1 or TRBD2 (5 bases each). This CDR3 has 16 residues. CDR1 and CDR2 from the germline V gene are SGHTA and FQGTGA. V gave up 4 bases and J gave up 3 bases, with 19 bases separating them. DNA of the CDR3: TGTGCCAGCAGCTCCCGGTCACTTCGGGGCATCTACGAGCAGTACTTC. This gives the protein CASSSRSLRGIYEQYF.

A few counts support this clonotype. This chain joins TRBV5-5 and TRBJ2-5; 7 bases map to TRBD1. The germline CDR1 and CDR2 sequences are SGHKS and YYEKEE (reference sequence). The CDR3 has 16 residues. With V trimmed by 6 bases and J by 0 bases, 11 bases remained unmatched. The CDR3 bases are TGTGCCAGCACTATCCTAGACAGGGTGTACCAAGAGACCCAGTACTTC. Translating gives CASTILDRVYQETQYF. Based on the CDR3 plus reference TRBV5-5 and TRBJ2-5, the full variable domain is DAGVTQSPTHLIKTRGQQVTLRCSPISGHKSVSWYQQVLGQGPQFIFQYYEKEERGRGNFPDRFSARQFPNYSSELNVNALLLGDSALYLCASTILDRVYQETQYFGPGTRLLVL.

CDR3 sequence (DNA): TGTGCCGGGGCTCAGAGTTTCAATCAGCCCCAGCATTTT. Amino acid sequence: CAGAQSFNQPQHF. The chain has TRBV30 and TRBJ1-5; weak D call: TRBD1 (5 bases). Germline assignment: CDR1 GTSNPN and CDR2 SVGIG (reference sequence). V lost 8 bases and J lost 3, with 14 bases in between. The CDR3 contains 13 residues.

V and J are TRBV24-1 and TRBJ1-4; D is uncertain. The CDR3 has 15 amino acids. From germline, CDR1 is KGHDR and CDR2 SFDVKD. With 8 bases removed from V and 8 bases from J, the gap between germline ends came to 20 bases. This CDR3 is CATTNPDRLGEKLFF. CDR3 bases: TGTGCCACCACCAATCCCGATCGGCTGGGGGAAAAACTGTTTTTT.